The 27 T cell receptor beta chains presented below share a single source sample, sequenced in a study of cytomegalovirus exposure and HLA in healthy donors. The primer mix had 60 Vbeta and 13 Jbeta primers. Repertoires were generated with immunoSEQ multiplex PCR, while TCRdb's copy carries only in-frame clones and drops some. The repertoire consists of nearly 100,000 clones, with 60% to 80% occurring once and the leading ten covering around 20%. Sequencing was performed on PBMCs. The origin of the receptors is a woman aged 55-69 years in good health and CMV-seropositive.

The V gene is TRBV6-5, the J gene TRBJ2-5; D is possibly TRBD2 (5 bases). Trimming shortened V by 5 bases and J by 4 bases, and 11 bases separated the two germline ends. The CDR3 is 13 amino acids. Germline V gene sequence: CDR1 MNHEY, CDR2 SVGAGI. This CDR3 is CASSRGGAETQYF. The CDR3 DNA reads TGTGCCAGCAGTCGGGGTGGTGCAGAGACCCAGTACTTC.

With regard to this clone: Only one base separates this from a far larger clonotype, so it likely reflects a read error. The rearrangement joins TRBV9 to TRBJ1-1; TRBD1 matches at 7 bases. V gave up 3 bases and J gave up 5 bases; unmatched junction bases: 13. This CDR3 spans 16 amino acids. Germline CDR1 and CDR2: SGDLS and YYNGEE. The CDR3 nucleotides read TGTGCCAGCAGCGCACAGGGGTCCGCCCTAGGGACTGAAGCTTTCTTT. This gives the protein CASSAQGSALGTEAFF.

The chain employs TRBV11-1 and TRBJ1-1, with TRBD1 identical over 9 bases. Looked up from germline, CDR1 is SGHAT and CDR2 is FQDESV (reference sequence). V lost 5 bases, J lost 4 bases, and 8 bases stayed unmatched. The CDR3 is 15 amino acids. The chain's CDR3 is CASSPGQGPSTEAFF. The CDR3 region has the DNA TGTGCCAGCAGCCCCGGACAGGGGCCGAGCACTGAAGCTTTCTTT. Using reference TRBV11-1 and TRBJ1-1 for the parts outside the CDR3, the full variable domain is EAEVAQSPRYKITEKSQAVAFWCDPISGHATLYWYRQILGQGPELLVQFQDESVVDDSQLPKDRFSAERLKGVDSTLKIQPAELGDSAMYLCASSPGQGPSTEAFFGQGTRLTVV.

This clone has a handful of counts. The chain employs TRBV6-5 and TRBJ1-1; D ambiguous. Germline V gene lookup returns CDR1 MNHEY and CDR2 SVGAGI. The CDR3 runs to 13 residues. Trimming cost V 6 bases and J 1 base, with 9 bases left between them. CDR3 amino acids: CASRRAGNTEAFF. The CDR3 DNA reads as TGTGCCAGCAGGCGCGCGGGGAACACTGAAGCTTTCTTT.

CDR3 sequence reads: CASSRQGQETQYF. As DNA, the CDR3 is TGTGCCAGCAGCCGACAGGGCCAAGAGACCCAGTACTTC. V and J are TRBV7-6 and TRBJ2-5; 7 bases fit TRBD1. This CDR3 contains 13 residues. V shed 5 bases, J shed 1 base, and the junction held 1 base outside the gene matches. CDR1 SGHVS and CDR2 FNYEAQ come from the germline V gene.

The CDR3 sequence is CASSQQGLPQHF. The CDR3 nucleotides are TGTGCCAGCAGTCAACAGGGGCTGCCCCAGCATTTT. The chain carries TRBV28 and TRBJ1-5; 7 positions match TRBD1. The CDR3 loop spans 12 amino acids. V shed 5 bases and J 9 bases; nucleotides not matched to a gene: 4. The V gene's germline CDR1 is MDHEN and CDR2 SYDVKM.

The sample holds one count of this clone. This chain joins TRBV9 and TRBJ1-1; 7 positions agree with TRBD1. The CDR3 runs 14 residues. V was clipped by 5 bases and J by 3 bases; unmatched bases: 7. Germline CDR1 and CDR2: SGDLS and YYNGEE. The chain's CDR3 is CASRRQDRDTEAFF. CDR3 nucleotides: TGTGCCAGCAGAAGGCAAGACAGGGACACTGAAGCTTTCTTT.

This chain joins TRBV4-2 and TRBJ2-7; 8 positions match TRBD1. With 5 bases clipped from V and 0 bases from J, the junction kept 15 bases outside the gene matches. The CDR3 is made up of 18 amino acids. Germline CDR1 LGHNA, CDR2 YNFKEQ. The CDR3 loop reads CASSLAWGQGAVSYEQYF. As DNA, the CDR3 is TGTGCCAGCAGCTTAGCCTGGGGCCAGGGGGCGGTCTCCTACGAGCAGTACTTC.

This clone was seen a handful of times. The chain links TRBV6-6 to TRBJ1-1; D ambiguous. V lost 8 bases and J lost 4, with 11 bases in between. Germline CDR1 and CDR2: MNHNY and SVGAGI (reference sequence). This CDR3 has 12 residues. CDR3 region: CASVEVATEAFF. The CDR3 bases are TGTGCCAGCGTTGAGGTGGCCACTGAAGCTTTCTTT.

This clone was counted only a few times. In DNA form, the CDR3 reads TGTGCCAGCAGTGAAGCGGGAGTTCTCGCAGATACGCAGTATTTT. This encodes CASSEAGVLADTQYF. The chain couples TRBV25-1 to TRBJ2-3; 7 nucleotides match TRBD2. Germline V gene sequence: CDR1 MGHDK, CDR2 SYGVNS. Trimming at V came to 2 bases and at J to 4 bases, leaving 6 bases not matched to a gene. This CDR3 region has 15 residues.

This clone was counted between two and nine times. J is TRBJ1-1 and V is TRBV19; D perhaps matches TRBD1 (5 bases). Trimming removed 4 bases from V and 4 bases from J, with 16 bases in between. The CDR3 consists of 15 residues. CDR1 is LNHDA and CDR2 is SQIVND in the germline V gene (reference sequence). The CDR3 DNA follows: TGTGCCAGTAGTACAGGGTTTGGGATCGGCACTGAAGCTTTCTTT. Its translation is CASSTGFGIGTEAFF.

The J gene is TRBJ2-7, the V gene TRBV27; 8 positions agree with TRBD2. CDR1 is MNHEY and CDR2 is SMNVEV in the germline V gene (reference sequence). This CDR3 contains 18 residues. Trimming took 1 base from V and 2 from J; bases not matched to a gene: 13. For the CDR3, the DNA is TGTGCCAGCAGTTTATGGAGGGCGGGGGGCATCATAACCTACGAGCAGTACTTC. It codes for CASSLWRAGGIITYEQYF.

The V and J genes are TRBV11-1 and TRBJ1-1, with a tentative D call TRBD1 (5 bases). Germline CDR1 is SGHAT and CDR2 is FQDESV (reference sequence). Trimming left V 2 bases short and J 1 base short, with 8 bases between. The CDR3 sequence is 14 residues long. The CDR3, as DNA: TGTGCCAGCAGCTTACGCGGGGCGAACACTGAAGCTTTCTTT. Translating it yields CASSLRGANTEAFF.

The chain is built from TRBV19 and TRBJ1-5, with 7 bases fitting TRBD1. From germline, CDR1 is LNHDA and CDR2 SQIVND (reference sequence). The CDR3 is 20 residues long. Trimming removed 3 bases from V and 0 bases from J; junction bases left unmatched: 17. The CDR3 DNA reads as TGTGCCAGTAGTATGGCGGGGTACAGGGGAACCTCCTATAGCAATCAGCCCCAGCATTTT. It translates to CASSMAGYRGTSYSNQPQHF.

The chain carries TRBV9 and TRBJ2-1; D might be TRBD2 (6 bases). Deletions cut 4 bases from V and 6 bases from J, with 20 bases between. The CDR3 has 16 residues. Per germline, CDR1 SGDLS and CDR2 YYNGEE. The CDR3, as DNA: TGTGCCAGCAGCATCTACCGGGACTCTGGCCCCAATGAGCAGTTCTTC. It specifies CASSIYRDSGPNEQFF. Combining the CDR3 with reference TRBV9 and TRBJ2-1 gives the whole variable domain DSGVTQTPKHLITATGQRVTLRCSPRSGDLSVYWYQQSLDQGLQFLIQYYNGEERAKGNILERFSAQQFPDLHSELNLSSLELGDSALYFCASSIYRDSGPNEQFFGPGTRLTVL.

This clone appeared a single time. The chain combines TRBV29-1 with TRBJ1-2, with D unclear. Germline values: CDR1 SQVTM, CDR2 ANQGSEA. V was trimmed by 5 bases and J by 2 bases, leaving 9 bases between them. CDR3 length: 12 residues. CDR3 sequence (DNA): TGCAGCGTTACCGACATCAACTATGGCTACACCTTC. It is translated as CSVTDINYGYTF.

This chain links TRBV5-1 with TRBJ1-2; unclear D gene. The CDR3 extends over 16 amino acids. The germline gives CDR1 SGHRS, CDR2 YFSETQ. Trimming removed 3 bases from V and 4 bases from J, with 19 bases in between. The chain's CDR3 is CASSSGGGTAGYGYTF. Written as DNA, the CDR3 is TGCGCCAGCAGCTCGGGCGGAGGAACAGCCGGCTATGGCTACACCTTC.

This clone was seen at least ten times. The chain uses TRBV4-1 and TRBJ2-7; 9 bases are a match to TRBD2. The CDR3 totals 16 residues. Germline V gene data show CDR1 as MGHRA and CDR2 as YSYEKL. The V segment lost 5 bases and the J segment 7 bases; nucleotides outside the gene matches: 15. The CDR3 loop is CASSSRVSGRQGEQYF. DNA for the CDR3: TGCGCCAGCAGCAGCCGGGTGAGCGGGAGGCAGGGAGAGCAGTACTTC.

Written as DNA, the CDR3 is TGTGCCACCAGCAGGAGGGCGGGCCCCGAGCAGTTCTTC. Amino acids: CATSRRAGPEQFF. The rearrangement links TRBV15 to TRBJ2-1, with a possible D match to TRBD2 (5 bases). In germline, CDR1 is LNHNV, CDR2 YYDKDF (reference sequence). V was trimmed by 3 bases and J by 10 bases, leaving 13 bases between them. The CDR3 has 13 amino acids.

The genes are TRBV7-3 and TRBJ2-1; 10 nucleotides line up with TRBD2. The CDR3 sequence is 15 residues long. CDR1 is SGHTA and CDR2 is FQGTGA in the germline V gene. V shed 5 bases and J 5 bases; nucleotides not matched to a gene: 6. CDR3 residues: CASSPSGRADNEQFF. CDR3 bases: TGTGCCAGCAGCCCGAGCGGGAGGGCAGACAATGAGCAGTTCTTC.

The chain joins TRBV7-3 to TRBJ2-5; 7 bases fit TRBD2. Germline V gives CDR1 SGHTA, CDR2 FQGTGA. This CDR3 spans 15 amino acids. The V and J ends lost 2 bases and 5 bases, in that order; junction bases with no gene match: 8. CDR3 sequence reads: CASSLVAGVGETQYF. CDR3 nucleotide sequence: TGTGCCAGCAGCTTAGTCGCGGGAGTGGGGGAGACCCAGTACTTC.

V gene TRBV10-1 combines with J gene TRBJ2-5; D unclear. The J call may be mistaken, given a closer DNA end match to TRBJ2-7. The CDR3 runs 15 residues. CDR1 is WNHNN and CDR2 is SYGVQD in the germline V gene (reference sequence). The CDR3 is CASSESLMESHEQYF. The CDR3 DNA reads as TGCGCCAGCAGTGAGTCCTTAATGGAGTCCCACGAGCAGTACTTC.

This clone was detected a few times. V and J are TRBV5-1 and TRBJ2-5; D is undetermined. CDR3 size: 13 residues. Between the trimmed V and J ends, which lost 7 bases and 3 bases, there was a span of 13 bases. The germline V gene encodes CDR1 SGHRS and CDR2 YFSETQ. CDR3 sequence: CASRRGDEETQYF. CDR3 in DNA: TGCGCCAGCCGGCGAGGAGACGAAGAGACCCAGTACTTC. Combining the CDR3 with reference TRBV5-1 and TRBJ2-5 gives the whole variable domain KAGVTQTPRYLIKTRGQQVTLSCSPISGHRSVSWYQQTPGQGLQFLFEYFSETQRNKGNFPGRFSGRQFSNSRSEMNVSTLELGDSALYLCASRRGDEETQYFGPGTRLLVL.

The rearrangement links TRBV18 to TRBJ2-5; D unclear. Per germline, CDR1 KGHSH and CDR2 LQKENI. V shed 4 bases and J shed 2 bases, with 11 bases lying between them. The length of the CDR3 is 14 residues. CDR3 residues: CASSLDSVQETQYF. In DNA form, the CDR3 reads TGTGCCAGCTCACTTGACTCGGTTCAAGAGACCCAGTACTTC.

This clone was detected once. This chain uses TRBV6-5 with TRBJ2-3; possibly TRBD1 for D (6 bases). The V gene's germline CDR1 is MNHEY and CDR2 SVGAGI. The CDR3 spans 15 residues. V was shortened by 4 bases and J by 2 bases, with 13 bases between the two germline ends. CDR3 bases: TGTGCCAGCAGTTTGACAGGTTTCACCACAGATACGCAGTATTTT. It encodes CASSLTGFTTDTQYF.

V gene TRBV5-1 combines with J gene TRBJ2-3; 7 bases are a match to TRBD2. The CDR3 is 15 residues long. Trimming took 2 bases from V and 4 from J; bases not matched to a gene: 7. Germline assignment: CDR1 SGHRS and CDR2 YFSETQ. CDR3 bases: TGCGCCAGCAGCTTTGGGGGAGGGTCGGCAGATACGCAGTATTTT. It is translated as CASSFGGGSADTQYF.

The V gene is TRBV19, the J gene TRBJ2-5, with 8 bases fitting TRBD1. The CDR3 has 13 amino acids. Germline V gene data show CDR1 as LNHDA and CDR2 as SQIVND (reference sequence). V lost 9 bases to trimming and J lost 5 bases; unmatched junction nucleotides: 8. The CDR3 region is CASCRTGRETQYF. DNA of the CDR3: TGTGCCAGCTGTAGGACAGGGCGGGAGACCCAGTACTTC.